This TCR beta chain is drawn from a study of cytomegalovirus exposure and HLA in healthy donors. Use of 60 Vbeta and 13 Jbeta primers characterized the PCR. Profiled with immunoSEQ multiplex PCR; TCRdb holds only in-frame clones, not every one. The repertoire holds around 150,000 clones, 80% seen once, with about 4.3% in the top ten. V was shortened by 5 bases and J by 6 bases, with 11 bases between the two germline ends. This CDR3 region has 13 residues. Germline V lookup: CDR1 SNHLY, CDR2 FYNNEI. The sequenced sample was PBMCs. The chain combines TRBV2 with TRBJ1-5, with unresolved D. This receptor was obtained from a man aged 25-45 years in good health. The CDR3 bases are TGTGCCAGCAGTCCTAGGGAGGGTCAGCCCCAGCATTTT. As protein: CASSPREGQPQHF.